This TCR beta chain stems from a study of blood T cell repertoires in COVID-19 (dated by TCRdb to the early 2020s). Broadly, across the study: Samples from collaborators originated in the United States, Italy and Spain and spanned both the acute and convalescent phases of COVID-19. Samples were obtained from the ongoing ImmuneRACE study (first 160 participants) and from some 1,200 subjects provided by 6 global collaborators. A freely available public database, intended as a resource for researchers studying the immune response to SARS-CoV-2, is where the repertoires were released. Subjects who had been exposed to COVID-19, were actively infected with it, or had recovered from it provided the deeply sampled blood TCRbeta repertoires that made up the dataset. Where available, HLA class I and class II types were taken from metadata supplied by the sample provider and were not determined by assay-based typing. Nearly every sample came with metadata listing a de-identified subject ID, COVID-19 status, age in years and sex. The prospective study material was composed of cDNA or gDNA derived from T cells, B-cell-depleted T cells, or PBMCs. General study outcomes and caveats: The amount of clinical and demographic metadata varied by source and participant and was provided uncurated.

TCRbeta CDR3 regions were amplified from genomic DNA using the immunoSEQ Assay, a bias-controlled multiplex PCR. Processing in the source paper ran as follows. The number of nucleated cells in each sample was estimated from the amplification of reference gene primers within the assay. To quantify the absolute abundance of each unique TCRbeta CDR3 rearrangement, sequence reads were collapsed and filtered. For each sample, productive Simpson clonality was calculated as the square root of Simpson's diversity index over productive rearrangements. TCRdb took over this immuneACCESS table, retaining in-frame rearrangements with V and J assigned. Such tables are incomplete; in checked studies, under half of the missing clones stem from an unresolved V gene, and the remainder is unexplained. V and J calls and clone size are copied from that table; D and trimming were computed from the DNA. Recorded for this sample are some 320,000 clones; over 75% of them occurred a single time. The ten largest clones capture roughly 7.1% of the sample.

Comment on this clone: There is no known antigen for this receptor. No clone much larger than this one lies a single base away; base qualities are absent.

A second Seattle source provided samples from volunteer blood donors who had recovered from COVID-19. Collaborating institutions collected whole blood in K2EDTA tubes following their own protocols. For TCRbeta analysis, collaborators shipped samples in one of three forms: frozen whole blood, isolated PBMCs, or DNA extracted from either of those sample types. Sequencing used peripheral blood. This sequence was found in a woman aged 50 to 65 who had recovered from COVID-19.

CDR3 reads: CSARGPQTQYF. The DNA is TGCAGTGCTAGGGGGCCCCAGACCCAGTACTTC. This receptor chain uses TRBV20-1 and TRBJ2-5; tentative D gene TRBD1, with 5 bases matching. The junction carries 8 bases between V and J, which are trimmed by 3 bases and 6 bases respectively. Via the germline V gene (reference sequence), CDR1 is DFQATT and CDR2 SNEGSKA. The CDR3 sequence holds 11 residues, the cysteine and phenylalanine included. Kept here is only the CDR3 DNA, which spans 33 bases and is read in frame from base 1.